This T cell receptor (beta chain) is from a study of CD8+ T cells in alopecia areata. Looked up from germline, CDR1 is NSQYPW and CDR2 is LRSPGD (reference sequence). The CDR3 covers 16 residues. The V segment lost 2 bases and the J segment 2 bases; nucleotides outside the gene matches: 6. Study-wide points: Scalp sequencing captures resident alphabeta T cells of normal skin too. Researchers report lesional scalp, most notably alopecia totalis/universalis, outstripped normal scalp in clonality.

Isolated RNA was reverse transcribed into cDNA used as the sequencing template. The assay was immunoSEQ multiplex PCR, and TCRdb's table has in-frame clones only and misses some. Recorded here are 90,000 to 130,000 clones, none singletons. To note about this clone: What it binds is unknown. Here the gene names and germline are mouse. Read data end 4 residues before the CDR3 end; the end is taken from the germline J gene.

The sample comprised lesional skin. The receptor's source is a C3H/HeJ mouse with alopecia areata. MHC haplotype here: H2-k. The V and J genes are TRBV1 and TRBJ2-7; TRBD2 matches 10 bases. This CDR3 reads CTCSAYGTGATYEQYF. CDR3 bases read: TGCACCTGCAGTGCATACGGGACTGGGGCCACCTAT.